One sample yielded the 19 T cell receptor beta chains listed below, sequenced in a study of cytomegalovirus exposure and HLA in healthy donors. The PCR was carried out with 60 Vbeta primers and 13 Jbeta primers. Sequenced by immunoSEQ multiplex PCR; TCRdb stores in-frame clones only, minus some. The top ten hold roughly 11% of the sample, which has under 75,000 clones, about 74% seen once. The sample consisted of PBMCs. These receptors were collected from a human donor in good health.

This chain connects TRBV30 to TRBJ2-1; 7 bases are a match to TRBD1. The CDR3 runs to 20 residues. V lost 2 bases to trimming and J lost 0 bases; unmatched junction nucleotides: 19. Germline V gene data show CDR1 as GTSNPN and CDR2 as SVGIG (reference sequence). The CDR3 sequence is CAWSRSVGTRGSSSYNEQFF. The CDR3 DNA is TGTGCCTGGAGTAGATCCGTGGGGACCAGGGGGAGCAGCTCCTACAATGAGCAGTTCTTC.

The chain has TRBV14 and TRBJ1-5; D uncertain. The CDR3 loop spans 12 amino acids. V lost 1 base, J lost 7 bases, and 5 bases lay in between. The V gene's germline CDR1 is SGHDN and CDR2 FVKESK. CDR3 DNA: TGTGCCAGCAGCCAAGGGCTGCAGCCCCAGCATTTT. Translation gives CASSQGLQPQHF.

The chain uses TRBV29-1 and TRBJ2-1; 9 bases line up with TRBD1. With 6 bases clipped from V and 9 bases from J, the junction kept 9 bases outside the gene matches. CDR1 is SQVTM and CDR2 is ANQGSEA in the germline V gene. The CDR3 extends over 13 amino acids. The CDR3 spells CSVRLQGAGEQFF. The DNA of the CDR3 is TGCAGCGTACGTTTACAGGGGGCGGGTGAGCAGTTCTTC.

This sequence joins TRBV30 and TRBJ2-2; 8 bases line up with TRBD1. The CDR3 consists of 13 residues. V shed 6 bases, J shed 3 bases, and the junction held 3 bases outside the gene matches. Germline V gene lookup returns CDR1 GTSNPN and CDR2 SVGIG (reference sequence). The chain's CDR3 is CACDRGDTGELFF. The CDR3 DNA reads TGTGCCTGCGACAGGGGCGACACCGGGGAGCTGTTTTTT.

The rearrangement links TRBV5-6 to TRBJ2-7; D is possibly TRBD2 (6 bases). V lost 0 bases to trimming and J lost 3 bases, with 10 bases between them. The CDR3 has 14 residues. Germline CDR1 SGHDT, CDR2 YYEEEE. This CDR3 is CASSLGLAVYEQYF. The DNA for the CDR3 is TGTGCCAGCAGCTTGGGTTTAGCGGTCTACGAGCAGTACTTC.

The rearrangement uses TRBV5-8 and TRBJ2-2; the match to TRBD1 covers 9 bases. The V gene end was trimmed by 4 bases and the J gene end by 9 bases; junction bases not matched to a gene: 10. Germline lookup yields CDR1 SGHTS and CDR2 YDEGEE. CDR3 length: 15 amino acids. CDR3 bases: TGTGCCAGCAGCCACGGGACAGGGATTCTCCGGGAGCTGTTTTTT. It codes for CASSHGTGILRELFF.

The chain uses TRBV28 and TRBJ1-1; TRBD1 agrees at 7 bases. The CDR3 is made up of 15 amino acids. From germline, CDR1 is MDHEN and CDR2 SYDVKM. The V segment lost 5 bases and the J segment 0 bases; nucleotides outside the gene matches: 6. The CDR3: CASSIRDSVNTEAFF. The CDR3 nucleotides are TGTGCCAGCAGTATCCGGGACAGTGTGAACACTGAAGCTTTCTTT.

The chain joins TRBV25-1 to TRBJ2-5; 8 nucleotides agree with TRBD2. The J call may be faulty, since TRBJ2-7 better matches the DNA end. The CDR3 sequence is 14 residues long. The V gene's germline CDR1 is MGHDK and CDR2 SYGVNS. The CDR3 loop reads CASSGGSGKYEQYF. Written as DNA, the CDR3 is TGTGCCAGCAGTGGGGGTAGCGGGAAGTACGAGCAGTACTTC.

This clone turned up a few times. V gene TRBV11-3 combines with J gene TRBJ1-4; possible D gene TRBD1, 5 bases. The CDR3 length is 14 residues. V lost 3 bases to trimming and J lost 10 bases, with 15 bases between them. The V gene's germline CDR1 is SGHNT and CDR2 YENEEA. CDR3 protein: CASSLEGRVGKLFF. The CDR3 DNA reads TGTGCCAGCAGCTTGGAGGGGAGGGTAGGAAAACTGTTTTTT. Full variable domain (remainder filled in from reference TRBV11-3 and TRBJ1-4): EAGVVQSPRYKIIEKKQPVAFWCNPISGHNTLYWYLQNLGQGPELLIRYENEEAVDDSQLPKDRFSAERLKGVDSTLKIQPAELGDSAVYLCASSLEGRVGKLFFGSGTQLSVL.

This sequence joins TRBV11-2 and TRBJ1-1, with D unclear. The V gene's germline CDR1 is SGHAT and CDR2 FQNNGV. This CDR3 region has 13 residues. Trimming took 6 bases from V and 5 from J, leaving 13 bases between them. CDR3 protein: CASSFFERTEAFF. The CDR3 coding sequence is TGTGCCAGCAGTTTCTTTGAGAGAACTGAAGCTTTCTTT.

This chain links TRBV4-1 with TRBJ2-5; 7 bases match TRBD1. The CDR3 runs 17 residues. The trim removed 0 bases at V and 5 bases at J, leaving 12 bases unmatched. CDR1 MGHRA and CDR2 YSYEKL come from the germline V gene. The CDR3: CASSQDRGGRAGETQYF. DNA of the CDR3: TGCGCCAGCAGCCAAGATCGAGGGGGCCGGGCGGGTGAGACCCAGTACTTC.

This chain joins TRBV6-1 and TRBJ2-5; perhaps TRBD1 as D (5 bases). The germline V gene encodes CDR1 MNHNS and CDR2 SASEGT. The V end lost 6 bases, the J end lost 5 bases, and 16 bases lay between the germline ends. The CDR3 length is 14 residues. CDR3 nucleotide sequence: TGTGCCAGCAGCGGAGCAGGGCAGAGGGAGACCCAGTACTTC. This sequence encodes CASSGAGQRETQYF.

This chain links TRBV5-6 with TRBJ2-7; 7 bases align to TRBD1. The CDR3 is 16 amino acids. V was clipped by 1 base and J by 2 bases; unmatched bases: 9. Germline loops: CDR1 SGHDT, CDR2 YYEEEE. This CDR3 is CASSLYYRDSPYEQYF. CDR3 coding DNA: TGTGCCAGCAGCTTGTACTATCGGGACAGCCCCTACGAGCAGTACTTC.

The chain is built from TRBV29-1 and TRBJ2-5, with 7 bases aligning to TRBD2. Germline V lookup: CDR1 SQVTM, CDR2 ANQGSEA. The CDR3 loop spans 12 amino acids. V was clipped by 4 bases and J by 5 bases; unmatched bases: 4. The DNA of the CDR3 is TGCAGCGTTGGGGAGGGCACTGAGACCCAGTACTTC. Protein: CSVGEGTETQYF. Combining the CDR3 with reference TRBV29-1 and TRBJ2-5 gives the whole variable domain SAVISQKPSRDICQRGTSLTIQCQVDSQVTMMFWYRQQPGQSLTLIATANQGSEATYESGFVIDKFPISRPNLTFSTLTVSNMSPEDSSIYLCSVGEGTETQYFGPGTRLLVL.

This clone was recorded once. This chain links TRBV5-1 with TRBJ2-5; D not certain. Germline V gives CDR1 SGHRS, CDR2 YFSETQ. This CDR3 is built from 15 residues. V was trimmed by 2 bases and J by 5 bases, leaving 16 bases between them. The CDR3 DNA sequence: TGCGCCAGCAGCTTTGTGCCTAAATCGAGCGAGACCCAGTACTTC. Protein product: CASSFVPKSSETQYF.

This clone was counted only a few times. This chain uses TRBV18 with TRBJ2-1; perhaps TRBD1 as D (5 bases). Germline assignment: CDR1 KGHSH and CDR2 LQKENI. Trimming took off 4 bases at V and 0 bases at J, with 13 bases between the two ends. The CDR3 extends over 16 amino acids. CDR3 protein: CASSRSYRSSYNEQFF. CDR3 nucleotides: TGTGCCAGCTCACGTTCTTACAGGAGCTCCTACAATGAGCAGTTCTTC.

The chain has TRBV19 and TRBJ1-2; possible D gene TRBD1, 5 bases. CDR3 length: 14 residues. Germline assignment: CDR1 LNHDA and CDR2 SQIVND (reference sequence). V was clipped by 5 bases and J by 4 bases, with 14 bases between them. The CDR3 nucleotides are TGTGCCAGTAGTGGAACAGGCCTTTTCTATGGCTACACCTTC. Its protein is CASSGTGLFYGYTF.

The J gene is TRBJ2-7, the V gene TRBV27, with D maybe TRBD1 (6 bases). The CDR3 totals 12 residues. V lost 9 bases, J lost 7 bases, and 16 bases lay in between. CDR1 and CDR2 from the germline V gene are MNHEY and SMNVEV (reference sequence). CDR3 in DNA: TGTGCCAGTTTTGACCCCAGGGGTGAGCAGTACTTC. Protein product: CASFDPRGEQYF.

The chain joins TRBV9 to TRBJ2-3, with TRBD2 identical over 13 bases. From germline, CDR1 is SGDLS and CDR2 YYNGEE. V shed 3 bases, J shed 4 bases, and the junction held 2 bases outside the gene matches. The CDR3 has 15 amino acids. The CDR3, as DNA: TGTGCCAGCAGCGCGACTAGCGGGAGGTCAGATACGCAGTATTTT. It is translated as CASSATSGRSDTQYF.